The following is a T cell receptor beta chain sequence with its context. Its antigen is as yet unknown. Germline V lookup: CDR1 SGHTA, CDR2 FQGNSA. V dropped 9 bases and J dropped 2 bases, with 19 bases sitting between them. The CDR3 contains 15 residues. Produced via immunoSEQ multiplex PCR; TCRdb's table is partial and in-frame only. The sample contains more than 75,000 clones, approximately 90% of which appear only once. This entry is derived from a study of OX40 agonist ivuxolimab in advanced cancers. Across the study: Among those enrolled, mean age was approximately 62 years (range roughly 20 to 79) and about 79% were male.

Study-level findings and limits: Part of the nonresponder group also had normalized T-cell clonal expansion that was low. Clones of CD4+ and CD8+ blood T cells grew by week 6 at doses of 0.1 to 3.0 mg/kg.

Blood draws occurred at baseline, cycle 4 day 1, and cycle 7 day 1. Sequenced here: CD4+ or CD8+ T cells sorted from blood, sampled in a trial of the OX40 agonist ivuxolimab. V is TRBV7-2 and J is TRBJ1-2; possible D gene TRBD1, 6 bases. The origin of this receptor is an adult with an advanced solid tumor such as melanoma, head and neck, liver or kidney cancer. The DNA of the CDR3 is TGTGCCAGTACACCCGGTGGGGGCGTAAACTATGGCTACACCTTC. The encoded protein is CASTPGGGVNYGYTF. Full variable domain (outside the CDR3, taken from reference TRBV7-2 and TRBJ1-2): GAGVSQSPSNKVTEKGKDVELRCDPISGHTALYWYRQSLGQGLEFLIYFQGNSAPDKSGLPSDRFSAERTGGSVSTLTIQRTQQEDSAVYLCASTPGGGVNYGYTFGSGTRLTVV.